This T cell receptor (beta chain) was obtained from a study of CD8+ T cells in alopecia areata. Study-wide results and caveats: Scalp specimens additionally yield sequences from normal skin's resident alphabeta T cells. Clarity of TCR sharing across patients fell short of that in mice, possibly HLA-related.

The investigators collected lesional scalp punch biopsies and peripheral blood from alopecia areata patients. Sorting from PBMCs produced CD4+ and CD8+ T cells. As for this clone: The antigen is undetermined.

After isolation, RNA underwent reverse transcription to generate cDNA as the sequencing template. Data came from immunoSEQ multiplex PCR; TCRdb stores just in-frame clones and leaves some out. In the table there are roughly 32,000 clones, less than 75% of which are singletons. The CDR3 totals 15 residues. V lost 2 bases and J 2 bases, leaving 13 bases between the germline ends. CDR1 and CDR2 from the germline V gene are MDHEN and SYDVKM. The V gene is TRBV28, the J gene TRBJ2-7; D is undetermined. Sequenced input: NKG2D-high CD8+ T cells sorted from blood. The TCR originated in a human donor with alopecia areata. The CDR3, as DNA: TGTGCCAGCAGTTTAAGAGATAAAACAGCCTACGAGCAGTACTTC. It is translated as CASSLRDKTAYEQYF. The whole variable domain, remainder taken from reference TRBV28 and TRBJ2-7, is DVKVTQSSRYLVKRTGEKVFLECVQDMDHENMFWYRQDPGLGLRLIYFSYDVKMKEKGDIPEGYSVSREKKERFSLILESASTNQTSMYLCASSLRDKTAYEQYFGPGTRLTVT.